These 23 T cell receptor delta chains were sequenced from one sample in a study of Vγ9Vδ2 T cells in congenital toxoplasmosis. TRGC- and TRDC-specific primers primed one-tube template-switch reverse transcription to make cDNA. Both the TRGC1 and TRGC2 constant genes were targeted by the TRGC primer. TCRdb re-processed the reads via CATT. The profile shows a few hundred delta-chain clones, roughly 40% of them singletons. Material for sequencing was gamma-delta T cells from blood. All receptors derive from a child younger than 10 born to a mother with Toxoplasma gondii infection during pregnancy, either congenitally infected or uninfected (not recorded which).

On this clone itself: This sequence is one base from a far larger clone and is likely a read error. The same CDR3 is also encoded by other DNA sequences in this sample. V and J are TRDV2 and TRDJ3, with D tentatively TRDD3 (5 bases). TCRdb records no J gene; here it was assigned by comparing the DNA to germline. V lost 0 bases, J lost 0 bases, and 14 bases lay in between. Germline CDR1 and CDR2: GEAIGNYY and EKD. The CDR3 consists of 19 residues. DNA for the CDR3: TGTGCCTGTGACACCGTTACTGGAGGATACTCCTGGGACACCCGACAGATGTTTTTC. Translated, it gives CACDTVTGGYSWDTRQMFF.

The gene calls are TRDV1 and TRDJ3, with 11 nucleotides matching TRDD3. The J gene was missing in TCRdb and was found by matching the end of the DNA to germline. V was pared by 2 bases and J by 3 bases, with 27 bases of the junction left unmatched. Germline loops: CDR1 TSWWSYY, CDR2 QGS. The CDR3 is 26 residues long. The CDR3 here is CALGEVGKASVSYWGIVYWDTRQMFF. CDR3 bases: TGTGCTCTTGGGGAAGTGGGGAAAGCCTCCGTCTCGTACTGGGGGATAGTGTACTGGGACACCCGACAGATGTTTTTC.

This clone was counted between two and nine times. This sequence is one base from a far larger clone and is likely a read error. The rearrangement uses TRDV2 and TRDJ3; 7 positions match TRDD3. TCRdb lists no J gene, so it was determined here by aligning the DNA to germline. CDR3 size: 19 residues. Looked up from germline, CDR1 is GEAIGNYY and CDR2 is EKD. The CDR3 here is CAWDTLLGNPSWDTRQMFF. CDR3 nucleotide sequence: TGTGCCTGGGACACGCTACTGGGGAACCCCTCCTGGGACACCCGACAGATGTTTTTC.

In the case of this clone: This likely stems from a read error, as it lies one base from a far larger clone. J is TRDJ1 and V is TRDV1; 7 bases fit TRDD3. This CDR3 is 16 amino acids long. V lost 4 bases to trimming and J lost 1 base; unmatched junction nucleotides: 9. Germline CDR1 TSWWSYY, CDR2 QGS. DNA for the CDR3: TGTGCTCTTGGGGTCGATGGGGGAGCAAGCACCGATAAACTCATCTTT. Its translation is CALGVDGGASTDKLIF.

The table lists this clone with a count of one. TCRdb's protein for this DNA is that of a much larger clone and differs from the translation at residue 8, likely a read error; the protein shown is the DNA translation. The chain couples TRDV2 to TRDJ2, with D possibly being TRDD3 (5 bases). No J segment appears in TCRdb, so it was assigned here by matching the sequence to germline. Trimming stripped 0 bases from V and 3 bases from J, with 13 bases between. The V gene's germline CDR1 is GEAIGNYY and CDR2 EKD. The CDR3 consists of 16 residues. The DNA for the CDR3 is TGTGCCTGTGACACCGTGGGGAATACGCTGACAGCACAACTCTTCTTT. Translated: CACDTVGNTLTAQLFF.

Points on this clone: Given a far larger clone just one base away, this is likely a sequencing read error. V usage is TRDV2 and J usage is TRDJ1; D is uncertain. TCRdb lists no J gene, so it was determined here by aligning the DNA to germline. The CDR3 sequence is 13 residues long. Germline values: CDR1 GEAIGNYY, CDR2 EKD. Trimming left V 4 bases short and J 0 bases short, with 8 bases between. CDR3 protein: CACETFNTDKLIF. CDR3 sequence (DNA): TGTGCCTGTGAAACGTTTAACACCGATAAACTCATCTTT.

About this clone: A far larger clone is one nucleotide away, so this likely arose from a read error. The chain couples TRAV38-2/DV8 to TRDJ1; possible D gene TRDD3, 5 bases. The J gene, absent from TCRdb, was called here by matching the DNA to germline. CDR3 size: 15 residues. Germline V gives CDR1 TSESDYY, CDR2 QEAYKQQN. V was trimmed by 4 bases and J by 0 bases, leaving 13 bases between them. The CDR3 here is CAYRGVLANTDKLIF. The CDR3 DNA follows: TGTGCTTATAGGGGTGTACTGGCGAACACCGATAAACTCATCTTT.

Note on this clone: A far larger clone differs by one base, so this is likely a read error. Other nucleotide sequences from this sample produce the same CDR3. This rearrangement joins TRDV2 to TRDJ3; 10 positions agree with TRDD3. Assignment of the J gene here rests on matching the DNA to germline, because TCRdb gives none. This CDR3 region has 17 residues. Germline V lookup: CDR1 GEAIGNYY, CDR2 EKD. The CDR3 is CACDTGGYSWDTRQMFF. Here the CDR3 DNA reads TGTGCCTGTGACACTGGGGGATACTCCTGGGATACCCGACAGATGTTTTTC.

On this clone: TCRdb lists the protein of a much larger clone for this DNA, which differs at residue 3, so this is likely a read error; the protein given here is translated from the DNA itself. The chain employs TRDV2 and TRDJ3; no clear D. No J gene was available from TCRdb, and it was assigned here by a germline match of the DNA. Looked up from germline, CDR1 is GEAIGNYY and CDR2 is EKD. The CDR3 is 16 amino acids. In nucleotides, the CDR3 is TGTGCCGGTGACAGTATTAGCTCCTGGGACACCCGACAGATGTTTTTC. As protein: CAGDSISSWDTRQMFF.

For this clone: A far larger clone is just one base off, so this is likely a read error. V usage is TRDV2 and J usage is TRDJ3; D not certain. From germline, CDR1 is GEAIGNYY and CDR2 EKD. There are 16 residues in the CDR3. The CDR3 bases are TGTGCCTGTGACAGTATTAGCTCCTTGGACACCCGACAGATGTTTTTC. It translates to CACDSISSLDTRQMFF.

This clone has more than one count but fewer than ten. A read error likely explains this, since a far larger clone differs by one base. V gene TRDV1 combines with J gene TRDJ1, with 11 bases that match TRDD3. This CDR3 has 24 amino acids. The ends lost 2 bases at V and 0 bases at J; junction bases unmatched: 26. CDR1 TSWWSYY and CDR2 QGS come from the germline V gene. The CDR3 sequence: CALGEVGKASISYWGIGYTDKLIF. The CDR3 DNA follows: TGTGCTCTTGGGGAAGTGGGGAAAGCCTCCATCTCGTACTGGGGGATAGGGTACACCGATAAACTCATCTTT.

In this sample, this clone turned up a few times. This sequence is one base from a far larger clone and is likely a read error. The chain combines TRAV23/DV6 with TRDJ1; 9 nucleotides agree with TRDD3. Looked up from germline, CDR1 is NTAFDY and CDR2 is IRPDVSE (reference sequence). The CDR3 spans 20 residues. CDR3 residues: CAVAALPDRLGETNTDKLIF. The CDR3 DNA follows: TGTGCCGTGGCCGCACTCCCAGATAGACTGGGGGAGACGAACACCGATAAACTCATCTTT.

For this clone: The protein TCRdb gives is from a much larger clone and does not agree with this DNA's translation at residue 12, likely a read error; the protein shown here comes from the DNA. The rearrangement joins TRDV2 to TRDJ3; TRDD3 aligns across 10 bases. Germline matching of the DNA provided the J gene here, since TCRdb leaves it blank. Germline CDR1 reads GEAIGNYY; CDR2 reads EKD. CDR3 length: 17 amino acids. The CDR3 here is CACDTGGYSWDARQMFF. The CDR3 DNA sequence: TGTGCCTGTGACACTGGGGGATACTCCTGGGACGCCCGACAGATGTTTTTC.

Notes on this clone: The protein that TCRdb holds for this DNA derives from a much larger clone and differs from the translated DNA at residue 7, which likely indicates a read error; the protein shown here is translated from the DNA. V and J are TRDV3 and TRDJ1; 8 nucleotides match TRDD3. Assignment of the J gene here rests on matching the DNA to germline, because TCRdb gives none. V dropped 1 base and J dropped 2; count of bases not matched to a gene: 15. Germline V gene sequence: CDR1 TVYSNPD, CDR2 GDNSRS (reference sequence). There are 17 residues in the CDR3. This CDR3 reads CAFTGGDGSLPTDKLIF. The CDR3 nucleotides are TGTGCCTTTACTGGGGGAGACGGGTCACTCCCGACCGATAAACTCATCTTT. Looking up the rest from reference TRDV3 and TRDJ1 gives the full variable domain: CDKVTQSSPDQTVASGSEVVLLCTYDTVYSNPDLFWYRIRPDYSFQFVFYGDNSRSEGADFTQGRFSVKHILTQKAFHLVISPVRTEDSATYYCAFTGGDGSLPTDKLIFGKGTRVTVEP.

As regards this clone: This sequence is one base from a far larger clone and is likely a read error. The sample contains more than one DNA sequence encoding this CDR3. The V gene is uncalled and the J gene is TRDJ1; TRDD3 is taken as the D call from the table, unchecked against the DNA. The CDR3 runs to 20 residues. The CDR3 is CAVAALPDRLGDTNTDKLIF. The CDR3, as DNA: TGTGCCGTGGCCGCACTCCCAGATAGACTGGGGGATACGAACACAGATAAACTCATCTTT.

In regard to this clone: TCRdb has a much larger clone's protein, which differs at residue 13 from the translation of this DNA, likely because of a read error; what is shown is the protein translated from the DNA. The genes are TRDV3 and TRDJ1; 12 positions match TRDD3. TCRdb does not report a J gene; here it was assigned by matching the DNA to germline references. The CDR3 spans 17 residues. The V segment lost 1 base and the J segment 6 bases; nucleotides outside the gene matches: 15. Germline values: CDR1 TVYSNPD, CDR2 GDNSRS (reference sequence). The CDR3 reads CAFTGGYGSLPTNKLIF. The CDR3 nucleotides are TGTGCCTTTACTGGGGGATACGGGTCACTCCCGACCAATAAACTCATCTTT.

Note on this clone: It differs at one base from a far larger clone, so likely a read error. Other DNA sequences in this sample translate to the same CDR3. The rearrangement uses TRDV1 and TRDJ1; 9 nucleotides line up with TRDD3. CDR3 length: 18 amino acids. Looked up from germline, CDR1 is TSWWSYY and CDR2 is QGS. V was clipped by 6 bases and J by 3 bases; unmatched bases: 17. The DNA for the CDR3 is TGTGCTCTTGGTGACTCTTCCCACTGGGGGACGAATGCCGATAAACTCATCTTT. It specifies CALGDSSHWGTNADKLIF.

This clone was detected a few times. A read error likely explains this, since a far larger clone differs by one base. The same CDR3 can be traced to other DNA sequences in this sample. V is TRDV1 and J is TRDJ1, with a tentative D call TRDD2 (8 bases). This CDR3 is built from 24 residues. The V gene's germline CDR1 is TSWWSYY and CDR2 QGS. Here the CDR3 reads CALGERLPLSGGPFLRGGTDKLIF. In DNA form, the CDR3 reads TGTGCGCTTGGGGAACGCCTCCCCCTTAGTGGGGGACCCTTCCTAAGAGGGGGCACCGATAAACTCATCTTT.

A word on this clone: With a far larger clone one base away, a read error is the likely cause. This rearrangement joins TRDV2 to TRDJ3, with D possibly TRDD3 on 6 matching bases. The germline V gene has CDR1 GEAIGNYY and CDR2 EKD. V gave up 3 bases and J gave up 0 bases, with 14 bases separating them. The CDR3 is 18 residues long. This CDR3 reads CACDLIGGRSWDTRQMFF. The CDR3 DNA follows: TGTGCCTGTGACCTTATTGGGGGCCGCTCCTGGGACACCCGACAGATGTTTTTC.

This clone appeared a few times. A far larger clone is just one base off, so this is likely a read error. Other DNA sequences of this sample code for an identical CDR3. The chain carries TRDV1 and TRDJ1; 11 bases are a match to TRDD3. TCRdb carries no J gene annotation; the J gene was assigned here by matching the DNA with germline. Germline CDR1 is TSWWSYY and CDR2 is QGS. This CDR3 has 24 residues. Germline trimming cut 6 bases from V and 0 bases from J; bases unmatched to any gene: 30. The CDR3, as DNA: TGTGCTCTTGGTGAAGTGGGGAAAGCCTCCGTCTCGTACTGGGGGATAGGGTACACCGATAAACTCATCTTT. As protein: CALGEVGKASVSYWGIGYTDKLIF.

Remarks on this clone: Translating this DNA gives a protein that differs at residue 11 from the TCRdb one, which belongs to a much larger clone; a read error is likely, and the protein shown is this translation. V usage is TRDV2 and J usage is TRDJ3; TRDD3 might be the D (5 bases). No J gene was available from TCRdb, and it was assigned here by a germline match of the DNA. Germline V gene data show CDR1 as GEAIGNYY and CDR2 as EKD. CDR3 size: 16 residues. The CDR3 nucleotides read TGTGCCTGTGACAGTATTAGCTCCTGGGACTCCCGACAGATGTTTTTC. Amino acid sequence: CACDSISSWDSRQMFF.

Note on this clone: The TCRdb protein, from a much larger clone, departs from this DNA's translation at residues 9 and 11, likely by read error; the protein shown derives from the DNA. J is TRDJ1 and V is TRDV1; 7 positions agree with TRDD2. TCRdb supplies no J gene; here it was assigned by aligning the nucleotide sequence to germline. The CDR3 sequence is 18 residues long. The ends lost 3 bases at V and 2 bases at J; junction bases unmatched: 15. Germline CDR1 is TSWWSYY and CDR2 is QGS. DNA of the CDR3: TGTGCTCTTGGGGATTCCTACGGGGTCTGGATGGGGACCGATAAACTCATCTTT. Translated: CALGDSYGVWMGTDKLIF.

To note about this clone: It is likely a read error: a sequence one base away is far more abundant. This sequence joins TRAV38-2/DV8 and TRDJ1, with 11 bases lining up with TRDD3. The J segment lost 0 bases and the V segment lost 4 bases, leaving 8 bases of the junction unmatched. The germline gives CDR1 TSESDYY, CDR2 QEAYKQQN. This CDR3 region has 17 residues. The CDR3 spells CAYRGGLGDKDTDKLIF. The CDR3 region has the DNA TGTGCTTATAGGGGGGGACTGGGGGATAAAGACACCGATAAACTCATCTTT.